The table lists the clone carrying this T cell receptor beta chain with a few counts. Its antigen is not identified. The V segment lost 5 bases and the J segment 2 bases; nucleotides outside the gene matches: 0. The CDR3 spans 13 residues. Looked up from germline, CDR1 is MRHNA and CDR2 is SNTAGT. This specimen comes from a study of cytomegalovirus exposure and HLA in healthy donors. The PCR made use of 60 Vbeta and 13 Jbeta primers. Produced via immunoSEQ multiplex PCR; TCRdb's table is partial and in-frame only. Found here are approximately 150,000 clones, more than 65% of them singletons; the top ten hold 4% to 5%. Study observations and caveats: Later analysis associated a missense DCLRE1C variant with TCR beta V- and J-gene trimming. Some V segments could not be told apart, so they were left out, TRBV6-2 and TRBV6-3 among them.

This clonotype was sampled from a man aged 18 to 30 in good health and CMV-seropositive. The V call is TRBV6-4, the J call TRBJ2-1, with TRBD1 identical over 7 bases. The sequencing input was PBMCs. The CDR3 DNA is TGTGCCAGCAGTACAGGGGCCTACAATGAGCAGTTCTTC. This codes for CASSTGAYNEQFF.